This T cell receptor beta chain was recovered during a study of T-cell memory formation after mild COVID-19. Across the study: The two donors had largely donor-specific TCR clusters. Study-level results: Whether day 37 second-wave clones are SARS-CoV-2-specific was not confirmed. Those CD4+ clones that contracted were mainly in CM and EM (CD8+ ones in EMRA).

This clonotype has ten or more counts. What it recognizes is unknown. The CDR3 loop spans 13 amino acids. Trimming took off 0 bases at V and 5 bases at J, with 6 bases between the two ends. The germline CDR1 and CDR2 sequences are SGHRS and YFSETQ. TCRdb analysed the 5' RACE reads with MiXCR anew, one entry per CDR3 protein. This sample has tens of thousands of distinct CDR3 sequences; around an eighth occur once, and the top ten carry about 29%. The gene calls are TRBV5-1 and TRBJ2-1, with no clear D. The TCR sequence derives from an adult woman who had mild COVID-19 (a few samples of this study predate the infection). Cell type and time point are not known. Sample: PBMCs or a T cell subset sorted from them (not recorded which). CDR3 sequence: CASSLGPDNEQFF. The CDR3 nucleotides are TGCGCCAGCAGCTTGGGTCCGGACAATGAGCAGTTCTTC.